The 30 T cell receptor beta chains below were found in one sample sequenced in a study of T cells expressing NK-cell markers. TCRdb reanalyzed the 5' RACE reads, giving one entry per CDR3 protein sequence and no DNA. The data show about 390,000 distinct CDR3 sequences, and the top ten clones hold about 10%. Sequencing input: blood T cells: a sorted CD56 or NKG2C T cell subset, CD4+ or CD8+ T cells, or bulk PBMC T cells (not recorded which). These receptor sequences come from a woman aged 45-60 years in good health.

The gene calls are TRBV5-1 and TRBJ2-2; TCRdb's D call of TRBD2 is untestable without DNA. The CDR3 totals 16 residues. The germline V gene has CDR1 SGHRS and CDR2 YFSETQ. CDR3 amino acids: CASSLEDLASTGELFF.

The gene calls are TRBV12-3 or TRBV12-4 and TRBJ2-7; TCRdb's D gene call, TRBD2, goes unchecked for lack of DNA. CDR3 size: 15 residues. The CDR3 spells CASRTTSGGIYEQYF.

The chain uses TRBV3-1 and TRBJ2-5; TCRdb returns TRBD2, unconfirmable since there is no DNA. Germline-derived CDR1 and CDR2 are LGHDT and YNNKEL (reference sequence). The CDR3 extends over 18 amino acids. CDR3 protein: CASSQDLRTSGRGETQYF.

V usage is TRBV12-3 or TRBV12-4 and J usage is TRBJ2-7; TCRdb proposes TRBD1, but this gene call is untestable without DNA. The CDR3 extends over 15 amino acids. This chain's CDR3 is CASTFTAGGRGEQYF.

The chain has TRBV15 and TRBJ2-1; TCRdb's assignment of TRBD1 cannot be checked, as there is no DNA. The germline V gene encodes CDR1 LNHNV and CDR2 YYDKDF (reference sequence). The CDR3 runs to 15 residues. This chain's CDR3 is CATSREPGQGSEQFF.

CDR3 region: CASSQRPSGRTDTQYF. The chain joins TRBV14 to TRBJ2-3; TCRdb designates TRBD2, a call that cannot be tested without DNA. The CDR3 runs 16 residues. Looked up from germline, CDR1 is SGHDN and CDR2 is FVKESK.

This CDR3 reads CASRGARWYNEQFF. The gene calls are TRBV2 and TRBJ2-1; TCRdb indicates TRBD1, and absent DNA this call remains unverified. This CDR3 has 14 residues. Germline V gene lookup returns CDR1 SNHLY and CDR2 FYNNEI.

The rearrangement uses TRBV5-1 and TRBJ2-1. This CDR3 is 13 amino acids long. Germline CDR1 and CDR2: SGHRS and YFSETQ. The CDR3: CASSLADSNEQFF.

The CDR3 here is CASSQEGVGEKLFF. V and J are TRBV4-1 and TRBJ1-4. This CDR3 has 14 residues. Germline V lookup: CDR1 MGHRA, CDR2 YSYEKL.

The CDR3 sequence is CANSAGALPSTDTQYF. The rearrangement joins TRBV12-3 or TRBV12-4 to TRBJ2-3; TCRdb selects TRBD2, and the lack of DNA leaves this call unchecked. This CDR3 is built from 16 residues.

This chain links TRBV29-1 with TRBJ2-1. This CDR3 has 11 residues. CDR1 and CDR2 (germline): SQVTM, ANQGSEA. The CDR3 loop reads CSVIPEYEQFF.

J is TRBJ2-7 and V is TRBV20-1; the D call from TCRdb, TRBD2, cannot be confirmed without DNA. The CDR3 is 16 residues long. Germline CDR1 is DFQATT and CDR2 is SNEGSKA (reference sequence). The CDR3: CSARDGTSGDLYEQYF.

The genes are TRBV20-1 and TRBJ2-1. CDR1 and CDR2 from the germline V gene are DFQATT and SNEGSKA (reference sequence). The CDR3 sequence is 15 residues long. Here the CDR3 reads CSARVTSGTYNEQFF.

The V gene is TRBV29-1, the J gene TRBJ2-5. Germline V lookup: CDR1 SQVTM, CDR2 ANQGSEA. This CDR3 spans 11 amino acids. The CDR3 reads CSVTSLETQYF. Full variable domain (missing parts from reference TRBV29-1 and TRBJ2-5): SAVISQKPSRDICQRGTSLTIQCQVDSQVTMMFWYRQQPGQSLTLIATANQGSEATYESGFVIDKFPISRPNLTFSTLTVSNMSPEDSSIYLCSVTSLETQYFGPGTRLLVL.

This CDR3 is CASGRDRVSVEKLFF. The genes are TRBV6-1 and TRBJ1-4; absent DNA, TCRdb's TRBD1 call cannot be checked. CDR3 length: 15 residues. Per the germline V gene, CDR1 is MNHNS and CDR2 is SASEGT.

V and J are TRBV12-3 or TRBV12-4 and TRBJ2-2; without DNA, the TCRdb call of TRBD2 cannot be checked. The CDR3 loop spans 15 amino acids. The CDR3 sequence is CASIIGDSNTGELFF.

The CDR3 here is CASSSGLVAKYNEQFF. The gene calls are TRBV7-2 and TRBJ2-1; lacking DNA, the TRBD2 call made by TCRdb goes unchecked. Germline-derived CDR1 and CDR2 are SGHTA and FQGNSA. There are 16 residues in the CDR3.

The rearrangement uses TRBV4-1 and TRBJ2-1; TCRdb gives TRBD2 as the D gene, but with no DNA this cannot be confirmed. CDR1 and CDR2 (germline): MGHRA, YSYEKL. The CDR3 totals 17 residues. The CDR3 reads CASSQILGGRGYNEQFF.

The chain combines TRBV11-2 with TRBJ2-3; there is no DNA to check the TCRdb D call of TRBD1. CDR3 size: 15 residues. Germline CDR1 and CDR2: SGHAT and FQNNGV. Here the CDR3 reads CASSLGPSGTDTQYF.

J is TRBJ2-7 and V is TRBV5-1; TCRdb returns TRBD1, unconfirmable since there is no DNA. This CDR3 spans 15 amino acids. In germline, CDR1 is SGHRS, CDR2 YFSETQ. CDR3: CASSRRTGTVYEQYF.

This chain's CDR3 is CASSHRQGVLEAFF. The chain carries TRBV4-1 and TRBJ1-1; with no DNA, the TCRdb D assignment of TRBD1 cannot be verified. Germline CDR1 is MGHRA and CDR2 is YSYEKL. The CDR3 contains 14 residues.

The rearrangement joins TRBV20-1 to TRBJ2-1; the D call of TRBD1 rests on TCRdb alone, since no DNA is present to check it. CDR1 is DFQATT and CDR2 is SNEGSKA in the germline V gene (reference sequence). The CDR3 spans 15 residues. The CDR3 is CSARDPGTPYNEQFF.

The chain carries TRBV5-1 and TRBJ2-5; the TCRdb call, TRBD1, lacks DNA for checking. The CDR3 extends over 15 amino acids. Germline lookup yields CDR1 SGHRS and CDR2 YFSETQ. The CDR3 spells CASSTYSGTEETQYF.

The CDR3 protein is CASSVAGGGKKFF. This chain connects TRBV9 to TRBJ2-1; TCRdb gives TRBD1 as the D gene, but with no DNA this cannot be confirmed. This CDR3 contains 13 residues. Germline values: CDR1 SGDLS, CDR2 YYNGEE.

V gene TRBV7-8 combines with J gene TRBJ2-1; the TCRdb D gene call, TRBD1, has no DNA to confirm it. CDR3 length: 14 residues. Germline-derived CDR1 and CDR2 are SGHVS and FQNEAQ. The CDR3 here is CASTRDRGYNEQFF.

The V gene is TRBV2, the J gene TRBJ1-2; TCRdb's D gene call, TRBD1, goes unchecked for lack of DNA. This CDR3 has 14 amino acids. Germline lookup yields CDR1 SNHLY and CDR2 FYNNEI. CDR3 sequence: CASRGTEENYGYTF.

The CDR3 here is CASSLGTAMNTEAFF. V is TRBV3-1 and J is TRBJ1-1; TCRdb names TRBD1, which stays unverified in the absence of DNA. The CDR3 totals 15 residues. From germline, CDR1 is LGHDT and CDR2 YNNKEL (reference sequence).

This chain connects TRBV7-6 to TRBJ2-2; the D gene TCRdb calls, TRBD2, cannot be checked with no DNA. The CDR3 is 16 amino acids. Germline V gives CDR1 SGHVS, CDR2 FNYEAQ. This chain's CDR3 is CASSSTGLVKTGELFF.

J is TRBJ2-7 and V is TRBV5-1; TCRdb gives TRBD2 as the D gene, but with no DNA this cannot be confirmed. CDR1 and CDR2 (germline): SGHRS, YFSETQ. The CDR3 is 13 amino acids. CDR3: CASSYGLQYEQYF.

The chain recombines TRBV7-2 with TRBJ1-1; no DNA is available, so the TRBD1 call from TCRdb remains unchecked. CDR1 is SGHTA and CDR2 is FQGNSA in the germline V gene. This CDR3 region has 13 residues. The CDR3 here is CASSIDRVTEAFF. Combining the CDR3 with reference TRBV7-2 and TRBJ1-1 gives the whole variable domain GAGVSQSPSNKVTEKGKDVELRCDPISGHTALYWYRQSLGQGLEFLIYFQGNSAPDKSGLPSDRFSAERTGGSVSTLTIQRTQQEDSAVYLCASSIDRVTEAFFGQGTRLTVV.